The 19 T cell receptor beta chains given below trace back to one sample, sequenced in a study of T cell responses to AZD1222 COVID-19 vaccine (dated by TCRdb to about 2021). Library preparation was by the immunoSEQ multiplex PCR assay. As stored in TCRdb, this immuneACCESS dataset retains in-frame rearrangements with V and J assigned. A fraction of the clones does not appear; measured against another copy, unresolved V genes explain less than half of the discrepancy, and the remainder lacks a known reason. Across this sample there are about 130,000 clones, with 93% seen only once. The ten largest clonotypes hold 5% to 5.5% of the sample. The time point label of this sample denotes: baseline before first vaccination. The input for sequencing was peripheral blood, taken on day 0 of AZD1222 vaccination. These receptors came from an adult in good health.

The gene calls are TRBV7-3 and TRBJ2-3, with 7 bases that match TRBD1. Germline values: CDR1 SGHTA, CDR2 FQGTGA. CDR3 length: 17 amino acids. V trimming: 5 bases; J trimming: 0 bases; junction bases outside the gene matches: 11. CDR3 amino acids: CASSPNERQGSTDTQYF. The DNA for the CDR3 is TGTGCCAGCAGCCCGAACGAACGACAGGGAAGCACAGATACGCAGTATTTT. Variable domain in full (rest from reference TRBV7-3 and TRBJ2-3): GAGVSQTPSNKVTEKGKYVELRCDPISGHTALYWYRQSLGQGPEFLIYFQGTGAADDSGLPNDRFFAVRPEGSVSTLKIQRTERGDSAVYLCASSPNERQGSTDTQYFGPGTRLTVL.

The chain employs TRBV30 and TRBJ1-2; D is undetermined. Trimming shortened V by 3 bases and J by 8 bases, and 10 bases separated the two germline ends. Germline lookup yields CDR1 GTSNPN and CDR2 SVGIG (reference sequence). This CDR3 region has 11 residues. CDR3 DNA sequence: TGTGCCTGGAGATTTCGTAGGGGCTACACCTTC. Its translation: CAWRFRRGYTF.

CDR3 protein: CAWTPGLATDTQYF. The CDR3 DNA reads as TGTGCCTGGACCCCGGGACTAGCGACAGATACGCAGTATTTT. V is TRBV30 and J is TRBJ2-3; TRBD2 matches at 10 bases. Trimming took 4 bases from V and 3 from J; bases not matched to a gene: 4. This CDR3 region has 14 residues. Germline lookup yields CDR1 GTSNPN and CDR2 SVGIG (reference sequence).

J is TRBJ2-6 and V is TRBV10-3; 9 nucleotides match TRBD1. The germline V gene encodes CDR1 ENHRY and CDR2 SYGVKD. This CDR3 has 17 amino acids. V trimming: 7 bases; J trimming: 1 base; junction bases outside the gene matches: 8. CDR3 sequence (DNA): TGTGCCATCACCCAGGACAGGGGTGGATCTGGGGCCAACGTCCTGACTTTC. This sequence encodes CAITQDRGGSGANVLTF.

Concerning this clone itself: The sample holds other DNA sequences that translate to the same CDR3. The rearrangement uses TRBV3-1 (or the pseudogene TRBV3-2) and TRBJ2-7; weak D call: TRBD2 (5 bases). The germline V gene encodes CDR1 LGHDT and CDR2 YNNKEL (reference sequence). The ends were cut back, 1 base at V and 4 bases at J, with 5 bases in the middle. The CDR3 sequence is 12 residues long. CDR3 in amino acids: CASSQGTYEQYF. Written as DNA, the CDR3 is TGTGCCAGCAGCCAAGGGACTTACGAGCAGTACTTC.

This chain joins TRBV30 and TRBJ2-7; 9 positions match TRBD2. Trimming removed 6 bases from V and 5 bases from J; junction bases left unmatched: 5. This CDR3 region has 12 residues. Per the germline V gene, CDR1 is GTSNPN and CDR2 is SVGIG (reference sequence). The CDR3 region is CACSGSPNEQYF. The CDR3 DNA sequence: TGTGCCTGTAGCGGGAGTCCCAACGAGCAGTACTTC.

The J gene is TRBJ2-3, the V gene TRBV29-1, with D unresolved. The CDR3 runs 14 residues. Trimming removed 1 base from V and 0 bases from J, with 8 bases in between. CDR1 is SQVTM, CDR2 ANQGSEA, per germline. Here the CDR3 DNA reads TGCAGCGTTGAAGGTGGGATTAGCACAGATACGCAGTATTTT. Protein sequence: CSVEGGISTDTQYF.

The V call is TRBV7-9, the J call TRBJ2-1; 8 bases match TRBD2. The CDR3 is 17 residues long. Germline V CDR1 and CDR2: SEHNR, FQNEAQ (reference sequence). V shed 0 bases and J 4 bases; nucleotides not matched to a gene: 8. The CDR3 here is CASSLAGLVVGYNEQFF. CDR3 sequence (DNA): TGTGCCAGCAGCTTAGCGGGACTAGTAGTAGGGTACAATGAGCAGTTCTTC.

The CDR3 loop is CASARRGGSEGDTQYF. CDR3 in DNA: TGTGCCAGCGCCAGGCGGGGCGGGAGCGAGGGAGATACGCAGTATTTT. The chain joins TRBV7-2 to TRBJ2-3, with 7 nucleotides matching TRBD2. Germline CDR1 reads SGHTA; CDR2 reads FQGNSA. The CDR3 extends over 16 amino acids. V lost 8 bases, J lost 5 bases, and 16 bases stayed unmatched.

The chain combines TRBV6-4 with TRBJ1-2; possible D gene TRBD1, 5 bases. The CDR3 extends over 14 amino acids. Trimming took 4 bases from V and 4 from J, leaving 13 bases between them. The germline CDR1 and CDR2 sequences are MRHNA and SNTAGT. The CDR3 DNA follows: TGTGCCAGCAGTGGGCGGGGACTCATCTATGGCTACACCTTC. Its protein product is CASSGRGLIYGYTF.

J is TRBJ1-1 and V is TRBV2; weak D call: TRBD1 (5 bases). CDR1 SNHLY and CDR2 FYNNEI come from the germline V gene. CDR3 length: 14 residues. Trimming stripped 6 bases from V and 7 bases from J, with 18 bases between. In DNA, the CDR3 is TGTGCCAGCAGACCCCCTGTAGGACACCATGAAGCTTTCTTT. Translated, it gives CASRPPVGHHEAFF. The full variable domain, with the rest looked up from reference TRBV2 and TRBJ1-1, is EPEVTQTPSHQVTQMGQEVILRCVPISNHLYFYWYRQILGQKVEFLVSFYNNEISEKSEIFDDQFSVERPDGSNFTLKIRSTKLEDSAMYFCASRPPVGHHEAFFGQGTRLTVV.

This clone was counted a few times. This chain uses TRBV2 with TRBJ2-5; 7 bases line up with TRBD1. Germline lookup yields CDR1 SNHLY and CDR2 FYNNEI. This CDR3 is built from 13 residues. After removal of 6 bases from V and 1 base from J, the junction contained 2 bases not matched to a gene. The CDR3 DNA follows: TGTGCCAGCAGCAGGGACAGCCAAGAGACCCAGTACTTC. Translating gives CASSRDSQETQYF.

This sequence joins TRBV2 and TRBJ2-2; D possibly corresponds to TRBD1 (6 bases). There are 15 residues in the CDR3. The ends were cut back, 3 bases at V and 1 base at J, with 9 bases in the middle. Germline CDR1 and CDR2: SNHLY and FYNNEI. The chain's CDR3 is CASSENRVNTGELFF. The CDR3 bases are TGTGCCAGCAGTGAGAACAGGGTGAACACCGGGGAGCTGTTTTTT.

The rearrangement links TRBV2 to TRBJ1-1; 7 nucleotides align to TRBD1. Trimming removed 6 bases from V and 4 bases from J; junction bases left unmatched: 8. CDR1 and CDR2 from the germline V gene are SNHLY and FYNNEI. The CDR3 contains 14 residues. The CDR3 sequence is CASRADRSLTEAFF. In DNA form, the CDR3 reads TGTGCCAGCAGGGCGGACAGGTCTCTCACTGAAGCTTTCTTT.

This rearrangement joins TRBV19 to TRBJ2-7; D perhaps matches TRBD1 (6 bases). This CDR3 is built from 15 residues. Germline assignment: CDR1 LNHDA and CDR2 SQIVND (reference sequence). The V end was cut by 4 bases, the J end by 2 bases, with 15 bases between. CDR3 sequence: CASSRYGTSAYEQYF. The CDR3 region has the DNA TGTGCCAGTAGTAGGTACGGGACATCAGCCTACGAGCAGTACTTC.

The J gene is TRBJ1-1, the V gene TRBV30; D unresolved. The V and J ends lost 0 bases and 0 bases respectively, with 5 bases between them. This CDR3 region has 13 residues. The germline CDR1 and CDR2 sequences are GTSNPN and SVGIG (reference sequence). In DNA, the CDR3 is TGTGCCTGGAGTGTCTTAATGAACACTGAAGCTTTCTTT. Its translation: CAWSVLMNTEAFF.

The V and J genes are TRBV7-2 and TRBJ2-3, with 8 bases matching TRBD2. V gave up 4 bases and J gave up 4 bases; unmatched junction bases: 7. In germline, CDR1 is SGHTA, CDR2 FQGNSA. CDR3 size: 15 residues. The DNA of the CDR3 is TGTGCCAGCAGCTGGACTAACGGGAGGGCAGATACGCAGTATTTT. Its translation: CASSWTNGRADTQYF.

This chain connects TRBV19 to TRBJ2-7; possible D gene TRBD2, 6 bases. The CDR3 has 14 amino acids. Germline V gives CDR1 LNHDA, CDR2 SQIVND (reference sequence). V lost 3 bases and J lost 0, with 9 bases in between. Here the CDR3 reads CASSIGGPSYEQYF. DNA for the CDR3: TGTGCCAGTAGTATCGGGGGACCCTCCTACGAGCAGTACTTC.

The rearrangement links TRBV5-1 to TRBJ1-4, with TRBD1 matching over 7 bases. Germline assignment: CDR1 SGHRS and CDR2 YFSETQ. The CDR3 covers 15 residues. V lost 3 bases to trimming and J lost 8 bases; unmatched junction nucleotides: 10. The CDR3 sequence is CASSSNRGSREKLFF. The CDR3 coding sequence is TGCGCCAGCAGCTCTAACAGGGGTTCAAGGGAAAAACTGTTTTTT.